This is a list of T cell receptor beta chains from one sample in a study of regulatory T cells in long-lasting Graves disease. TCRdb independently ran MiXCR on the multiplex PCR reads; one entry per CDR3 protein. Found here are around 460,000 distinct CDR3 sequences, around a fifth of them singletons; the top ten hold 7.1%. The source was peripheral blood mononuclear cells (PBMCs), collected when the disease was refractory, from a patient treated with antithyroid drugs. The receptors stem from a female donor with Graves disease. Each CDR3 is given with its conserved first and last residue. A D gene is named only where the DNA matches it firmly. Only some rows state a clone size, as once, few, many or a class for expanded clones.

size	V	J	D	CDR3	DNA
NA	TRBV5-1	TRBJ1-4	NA	CASSDKATNEKLFF	TGCGCCAGCAGCGACAAAGCAACTAATGAAAAACTGTTTTTT
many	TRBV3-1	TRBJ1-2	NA	CASSQEWRADGYTF	TGTGCCAGCAGCCAAGAATGGAGGGCCGATGGCTACACCTTC
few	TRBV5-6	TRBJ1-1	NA	CASSLPTSVGNTEAFF	TGTGCCAGCAGCTTGCCAACAAGTGTGGGGAACACTGAAGCTTTCTTT
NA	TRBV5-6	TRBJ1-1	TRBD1	CASSSRTGWGNTEAFF	TGTGCCAGCAGCAGCCGGACAGGGTGGGGGAACACTGAAGCTTTCTTT
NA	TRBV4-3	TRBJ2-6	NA	CASSQDMISRSGANVLTF	TGCGCCAGCAGCCAAGATATGATTAGCCGGTCTGGGGCCAACGTCCTGACTTTC
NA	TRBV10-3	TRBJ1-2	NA	CAISETKTGNYGCTF	TGTGCCATCAGTGAGACAAAAACCGGGAACTATGGCTGCACCTTC
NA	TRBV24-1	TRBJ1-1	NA	CATRVGGGTEAFF	TGTGCCACCAGGGTGGGGGGAGGCACTGAAGCTTTCTTT
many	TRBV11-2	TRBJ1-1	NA	CASSQPGFTEAFF	TGTGCCAGCAGCCAGCCGGGATTCACTGAAGCTTTCTTT
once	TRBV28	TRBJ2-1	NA	CASTSGNYNEQFF	TGTGCCAGCACAAGCGGAAACTACAATGAGCAGTTCTTC
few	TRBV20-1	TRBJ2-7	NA	CSARTPGEQYF	TGCAGTGCTAGGACCCCGGGGGAGCAGTACTTC
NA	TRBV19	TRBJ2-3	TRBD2	CASNPTGLAGLLDTQYF	TGTGCCAGTAATCCAACCGGGCTAGCGGGACTCTTAGATACGCAGTATTTT
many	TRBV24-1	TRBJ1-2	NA	CATSQGALYGYTF	TGTGCCACCAGTCAGGGTGCGCTCTATGGCTACACCTTC
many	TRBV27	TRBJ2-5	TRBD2	CASSQQAGFGTQYF	TGTGCCAGCAGTCAACAAGCGGGGTTCGGGACCCAGTACTTC
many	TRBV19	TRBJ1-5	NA	CASSVDRDRSWPQHF	TGTGCCAGTAGTGTAGACCGGGACCGCAGTTGGCCCCAGCATTTT
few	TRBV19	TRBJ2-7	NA	CASTHRVNSYEQYF	TGTGCCAGTACCCACAGGGTGAACTCCTACGAGCAGTACTTC
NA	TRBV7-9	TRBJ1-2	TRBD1	CASSSQDRGFYGYTF	TGTGCCAGCAGCTCCCAGGACAGGGGCTTCTATGGCTACACCTTC
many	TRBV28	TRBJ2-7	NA	CASSLGGGRVVVEQYF	TGTGCCAGCAGTTTAGGTGGGGGAAGAGTCGTCGTCGAGCAGTACTTC
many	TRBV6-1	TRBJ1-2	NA	CASGGATYGYTF	TGTGCCTCCGGGGGAGCGACCTATGGCTACACCTTC
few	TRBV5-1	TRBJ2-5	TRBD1	CASSVPGQGEETQYF	TGCGCCAGCAGCGTACCGGGACAGGGAGAAGAGACCCAGTACTTC
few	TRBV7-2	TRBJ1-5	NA	CASSLWGFNQPQHF	TGTGCCAGCAGCTTGTGGGGATTCAATCAGCCCCAGCATTTT
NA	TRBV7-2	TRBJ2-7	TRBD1	CASSSTGGFSYEQYF	TGTGCCAGCAGCTCCACAGGGGGCTTCTCCTACGAGCAGTACTTC
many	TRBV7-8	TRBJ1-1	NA	CASSSPGRMNTEAFF	TGTGCCAGCAGCTCTCCGGGGAGAATGAACACTGAAGCTTTCTTT
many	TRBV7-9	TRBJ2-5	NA	CASSLAGGTGQETQYF	TGTGCCAGCAGCTTAGCCGGGGGGACAGGACAAGAGACCCAGTACTTC
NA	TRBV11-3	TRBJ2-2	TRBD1	CASSPRGFVTGELFF	TGTGCCAGCAGCCCCAGGGGGTTTGTCACCGGGGAGCTGTTTTTT
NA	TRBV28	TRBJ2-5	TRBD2	CASSSPFPGLAGGPTEETQYF	TGTGCCAGCAGTTCCCCCTTCCCGGGACTAGCGGGAGGTCCTACAGAAGAGACCCAGTACTTC
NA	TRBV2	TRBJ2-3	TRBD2	CASSEGLAGDTQYF	TGTGCCAGCAGTGAAGGACTAGCAGGTGATACGCAGTATTTT